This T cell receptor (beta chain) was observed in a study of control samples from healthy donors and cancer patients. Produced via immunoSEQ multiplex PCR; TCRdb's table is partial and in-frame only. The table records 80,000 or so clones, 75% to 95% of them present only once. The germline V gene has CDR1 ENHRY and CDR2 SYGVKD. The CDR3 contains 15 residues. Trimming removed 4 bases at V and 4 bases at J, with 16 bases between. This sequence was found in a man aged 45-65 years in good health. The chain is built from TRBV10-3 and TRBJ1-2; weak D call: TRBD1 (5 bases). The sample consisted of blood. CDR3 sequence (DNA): TGTGCCATCAGTGGGTTGGGGCCATCTTCCTATGGCTACACCTTC. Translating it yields CAISGLGPSSYGYTF.